The TCR beta chain described here comes from a study of blood T cell repertoires in COVID-19. For the study at large: Material from acute and convalescent COVID-19 was sourced from the United States, Italy and Spain. T cells, B-cell-depleted T cells, or PBMCs provided the cDNA or gDNA that served as material.

Assignments of participants to cohorts depended upon their own reported clinical history. Using immunoSEQ multiplex PCR, the repertoire was profiled, and TCRdb retains in-frame clones only, with some absent. The sample holds hundreds of thousands of clones, roughly 87% seen once. Germline V lookup: CDR1 LGHDT, CDR2 YNNKEL (reference sequence). The CDR3 consists of 15 residues. V lost 0 bases, J lost 7 bases, and 3 bases stayed unmatched. The sequencing sample was made of PBMCs or T cells enriched from blood (not recorded which). The chain uses TRBV3-1 (or the pseudogene TRBV3-2) and TRBJ1-6; 7 nucleotides agree with TRBD1. This TCR came from a woman aged 18-29 years with acute COVID-19. Here the CDR3 DNA reads TGTGCCAGCAGCCAAGAAGACAGGGCGAATTCACCCCTCCACTTT. This gives the protein CASSQEDRANSPLHF.